This T cell receptor beta chain was captured by sequencing in a study of blood T cell repertoires in COVID-19 (dated by TCRdb to between 2020 and 2021). For the study in its entirety: Samples covering the acute and convalescent phases of COVID-19 were provided by collaborators in the United States, Italy and Spain. Subjects who had been exposed to COVID-19, were actively infected with it, or had recovered from it provided the deeply sampled blood TCRbeta repertoires that made up the dataset. Samples were obtained from the ongoing ImmuneRACE study (first 160 participants) and from some 1,200 subjects provided by 6 global collaborators. The prospective study material was composed of cDNA or gDNA derived from T cells, B-cell-depleted T cells, or PBMCs. The repertoires were released in a freely available public database meant as a resource for research on the immune response to SARS-CoV-2. HLA class I and class II types, where available, came from metadata supplied by the sample provider rather than from assay-based typing. Sample metadata almost always included a de-identified subject ID, COVID-19 status, age in years and sex. The paper as a whole reports these results and caveats: How much clinical and demographic metadata was included differed by source and by participant, and the metadata was provided uncurated.

Another Seattle source contributed samples from volunteer blood donors who had recovered from COVID-19. Whole blood was collected in K2EDTA tubes by collaborating institutions according to the institutions' own protocols. For TCRbeta analysis, collaborators shipped samples in one of three forms: frozen whole blood, isolated PBMCs, or DNA extracted from either of those sample types. With respect to this clone: The clone's antigen remains unknown. One base away there is no much larger clone; base qualities are not given.

TCRbeta CDR3 regions were amplified from genomic DNA using the immunoSEQ Assay, a bias-controlled multiplex PCR. Per the source publication's procedure: The number of nucleated cells in each sample was estimated from the amplification of reference gene primers within the assay. To quantify the absolute abundance of each unique TCRbeta CDR3 rearrangement, sequence reads were collapsed and filtered. For each sample, productive Simpson clonality was calculated as the square root of Simpson's diversity index across productive rearrangements. TCRdb provides this immuneACCESS table in a form limited to in-frame rearrangements. Some clones are lacking; in checked studies, under half of them reflect an unresolved V gene, and why the rest are absent is not known. From that table come the V and J calls and clone size; the DNA was used to work out D and trimming. This sample holds 140,000 or so clones; 87% were observed only once. The leading ten clones occupy around 38% of the sample.

This TCR derives from a man aged 45 to 65 who had recovered from COVID-19. Input material: peripheral blood.

CDR3 loop: CASLAGDYNEQFF. DNA sequence: TGTGCCAGCCTAGCGGGGGACTACAATGAGCAGTTCTTC. The sequence links TRBV12-3 or TRBV12-4 to TRBJ2-1, with 10 bases matching TRBD2. The CDR3 runs 13 residues from the cysteine to the phenylalanine. The DNA shown is the 39-base CDR3, in frame from base 1. Unmatched junction bases come to 1, with V trimmed by 8 bases and J by 3 bases.